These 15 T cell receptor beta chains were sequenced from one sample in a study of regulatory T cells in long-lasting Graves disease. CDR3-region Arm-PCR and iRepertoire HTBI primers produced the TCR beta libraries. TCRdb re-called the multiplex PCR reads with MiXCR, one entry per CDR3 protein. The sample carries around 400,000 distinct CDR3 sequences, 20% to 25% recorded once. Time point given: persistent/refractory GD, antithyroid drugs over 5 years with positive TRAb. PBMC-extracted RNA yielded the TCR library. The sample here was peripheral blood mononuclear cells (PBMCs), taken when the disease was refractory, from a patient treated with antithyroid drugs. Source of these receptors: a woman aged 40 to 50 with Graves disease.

CDR3 residues: CASSRARARESSPLHF. As DNA, the CDR3 is TGTGCCAGTAGTCGGGCTCGAGCCCGGGAAAGTTCACCCCTCCACTTT. V gene TRBV19 combines with J gene TRBJ1-6; unclear D gene. CDR1 LNHDA and CDR2 SQIVND come from the germline V gene (reference sequence). The V end lost 5 bases, the J end lost 9 bases, and 20 bases lay between the germline ends. CDR3 length: 16 amino acids. Variable domain in full (rest from reference TRBV19 and TRBJ1-6): DGGITQSPKYLFRKEGQNVTLSCEQNLNHDAMYWYRQDPGQGLRLIYYSQIVNDFQKGDIAEGYSVSREKKESFPLTVTSAQKNPTAFYLCASSRARARESSPLHFGNGTRLTVT.

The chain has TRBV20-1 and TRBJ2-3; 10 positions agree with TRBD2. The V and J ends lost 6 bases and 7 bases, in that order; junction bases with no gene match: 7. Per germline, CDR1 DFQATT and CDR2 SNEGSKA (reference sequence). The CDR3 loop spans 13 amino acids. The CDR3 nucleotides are TGCAGTGCCCTAGCGGGAGTCAGGTATACGCAGTATTTT. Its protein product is CSALAGVRYTQYF.

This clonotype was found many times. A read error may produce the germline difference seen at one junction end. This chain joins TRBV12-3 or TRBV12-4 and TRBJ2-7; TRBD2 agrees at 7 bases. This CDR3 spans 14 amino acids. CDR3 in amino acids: CAGSFRRENYEQYF. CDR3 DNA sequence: TGTGCCGGCAGTTTTAGGCGGGAGAACTACGAGCAGTACTTC.

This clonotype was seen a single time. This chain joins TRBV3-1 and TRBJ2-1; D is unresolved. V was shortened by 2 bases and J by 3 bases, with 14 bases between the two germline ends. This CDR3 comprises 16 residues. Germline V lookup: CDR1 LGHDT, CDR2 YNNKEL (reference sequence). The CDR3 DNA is TGTGCCAGCAGCCAATATACGGACCCTCTCTACAATGAGCAGTTCTTC. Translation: CASSQYTDPLYNEQFF.

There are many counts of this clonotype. The CDR3 region has the DNA TGTGCCAGCAGTTTAATCAGACAGGGGGCGAAAGAAAAACTGTTTTTT. Residues: CASSLIRQGAKEKLFF. This chain uses TRBV28 with TRBJ1-4; 10 bases agree with TRBD1. This CDR3 region has 16 residues. V lost 2 bases, J lost 8 bases, and 8 bases stayed unmatched. The germline V gene encodes CDR1 MDHEN and CDR2 SYDVKM.

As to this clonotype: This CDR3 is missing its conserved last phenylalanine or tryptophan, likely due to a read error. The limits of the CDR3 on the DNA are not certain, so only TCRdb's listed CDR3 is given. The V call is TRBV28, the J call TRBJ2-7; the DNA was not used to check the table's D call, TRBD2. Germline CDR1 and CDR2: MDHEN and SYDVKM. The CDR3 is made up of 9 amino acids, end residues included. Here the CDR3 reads CASETGLAG.

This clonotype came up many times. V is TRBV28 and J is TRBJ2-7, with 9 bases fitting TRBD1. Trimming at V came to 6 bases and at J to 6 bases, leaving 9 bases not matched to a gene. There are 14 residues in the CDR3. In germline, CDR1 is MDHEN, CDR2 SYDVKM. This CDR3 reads CASSPLQGAVEQYF. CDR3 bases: TGTGCCAGCAGCCCATTACAGGGGGCCGTCGAGCAGTACTTC. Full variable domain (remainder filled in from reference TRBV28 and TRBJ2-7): DVKVTQSSRYLVKRTGEKVFLECVQDMDHENMFWYRQDPGLGLRLIYFSYDVKMKEKGDIPEGYSVSREKKERFSLILESASTNQTSMYLCASSPLQGAVEQYFGPGTRLTVT.

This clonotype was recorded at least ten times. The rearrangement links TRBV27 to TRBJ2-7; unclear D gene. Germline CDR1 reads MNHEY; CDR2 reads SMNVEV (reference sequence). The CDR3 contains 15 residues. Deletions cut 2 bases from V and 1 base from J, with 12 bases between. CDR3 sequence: CASSLTRLGSYEQYF. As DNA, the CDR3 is TGTGCCAGCAGTTTAACCAGGTTGGGGTCCTACGAGCAGTACTTC.

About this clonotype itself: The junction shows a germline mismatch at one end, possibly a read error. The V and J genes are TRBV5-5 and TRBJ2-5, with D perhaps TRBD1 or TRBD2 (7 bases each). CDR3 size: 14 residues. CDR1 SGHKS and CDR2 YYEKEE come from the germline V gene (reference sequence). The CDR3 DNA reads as TGCGCCAGCAGCCACAGGGGACTAAAAGAGACCCAGTACTTC. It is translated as CASSHRGLKETQYF.

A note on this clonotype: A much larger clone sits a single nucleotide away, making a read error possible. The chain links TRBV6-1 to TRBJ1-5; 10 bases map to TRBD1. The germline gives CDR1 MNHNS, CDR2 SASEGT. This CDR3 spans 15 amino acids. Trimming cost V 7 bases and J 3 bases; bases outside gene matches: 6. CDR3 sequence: CASTPTGGDNQPQHF. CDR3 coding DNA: TGTGCCAGCACCCCGACAGGGGGCGACAATCAGCCCCAGCATTTT.

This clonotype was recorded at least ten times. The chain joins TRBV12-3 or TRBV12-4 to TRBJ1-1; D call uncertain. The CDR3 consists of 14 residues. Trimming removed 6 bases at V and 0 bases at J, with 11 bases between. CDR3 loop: CASRLSELNTEAFF. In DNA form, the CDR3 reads TGTGCCAGCAGACTATCGGAGCTGAACACTGAAGCTTTCTTT.

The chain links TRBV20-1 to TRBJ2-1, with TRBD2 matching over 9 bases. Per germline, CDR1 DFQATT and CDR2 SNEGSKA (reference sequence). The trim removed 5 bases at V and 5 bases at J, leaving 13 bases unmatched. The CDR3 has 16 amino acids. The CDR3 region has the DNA TGCAGTGCTGACACCTTAGCGGGAGAGGAGAACAATGAGCAGTTCTTC. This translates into CSADTLAGEENNEQFF.

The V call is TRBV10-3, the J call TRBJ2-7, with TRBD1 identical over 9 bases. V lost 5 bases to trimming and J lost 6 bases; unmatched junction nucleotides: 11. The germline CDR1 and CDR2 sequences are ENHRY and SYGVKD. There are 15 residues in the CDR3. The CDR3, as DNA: TGTGCCATCAGTCCGACCGGGACAGGGAATGTCGAGCAGTACTTC. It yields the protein CAISPTGTGNVEQYF.

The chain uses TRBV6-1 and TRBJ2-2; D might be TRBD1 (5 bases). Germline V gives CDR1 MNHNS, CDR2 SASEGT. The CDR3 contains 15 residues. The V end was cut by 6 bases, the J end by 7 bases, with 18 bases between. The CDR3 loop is CASRQNTGLGGELFF. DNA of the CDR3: TGTGCCAGCAGACAAAATACAGGTCTCGGCGGGGAGCTGTTTTTT.

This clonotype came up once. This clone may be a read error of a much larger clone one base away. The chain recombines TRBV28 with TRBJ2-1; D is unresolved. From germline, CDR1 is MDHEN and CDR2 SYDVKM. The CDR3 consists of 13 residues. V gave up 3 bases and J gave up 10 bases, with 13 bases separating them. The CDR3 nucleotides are TGTGCCAGCAGTTTCGTCCAGCGATACGAGCAGTTCTTC. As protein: CASSFVQRYEQFF.